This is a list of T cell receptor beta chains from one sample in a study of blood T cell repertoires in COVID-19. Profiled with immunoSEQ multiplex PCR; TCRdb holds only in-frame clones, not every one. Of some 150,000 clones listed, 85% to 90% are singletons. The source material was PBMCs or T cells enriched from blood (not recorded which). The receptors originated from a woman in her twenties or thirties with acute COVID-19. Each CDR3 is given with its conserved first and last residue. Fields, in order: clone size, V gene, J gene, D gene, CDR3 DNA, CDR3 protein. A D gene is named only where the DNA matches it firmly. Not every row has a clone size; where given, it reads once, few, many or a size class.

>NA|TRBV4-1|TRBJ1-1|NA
TGCGCCAGCAGCACGGCAGGTGCCACTGAAGCTTTCTTT
CASSTAGATEAFF
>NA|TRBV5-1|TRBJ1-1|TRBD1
TGCGCCAGCTCACCCCGATTAGGGGGCGAGGACACTGAAGCTTTCTTT
CASSPRLGGEDTEAFF
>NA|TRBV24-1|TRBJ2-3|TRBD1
TGTGCCACCAGTGACCCCACCCCCACAGGGGGCCGCACAGATACGCAGTATTTT
CATSDPTPTGGRTDTQYF
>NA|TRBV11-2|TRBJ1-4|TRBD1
TGTGCCAGCAGCCACAGGGGGGAAAAACTGTTTTTT
CASSHRGEKLFF
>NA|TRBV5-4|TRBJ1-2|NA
TGTGCCAGCAGCTTGCCCACATCCTATGGCTACACCTTC
CASSLPTSYGYTF
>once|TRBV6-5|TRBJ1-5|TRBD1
TGTGCCAGCAAAACAACAGGGGGTAGCAATCAGCCCCAGCATTTT
CASKTTGGSNQPQHF
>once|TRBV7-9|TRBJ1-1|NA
TGTGCCAGCAGCCACGGGACTCAGAACACTGAAGCTTTCTTT
CASSHGTQNTEAFF
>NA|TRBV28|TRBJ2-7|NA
TGTGCCAGCAGTCCTCAGGGGATGTCCTACGAGCAGTACTTC
CASSPQGMSYEQYF
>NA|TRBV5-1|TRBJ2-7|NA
TGCGCCAGCAGCTTGGAAGGGGCGGCATGGGAGCAGTACTTC
CASSLEGAAWEQYF
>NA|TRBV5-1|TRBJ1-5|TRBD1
TGCGCCAGCAGCCTAGGGACAGGGGGTCAGCCCCAGCATTTT
CASSLGTGGQPQHF
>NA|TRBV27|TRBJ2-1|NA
TGTGCCAGCAGTTTAAGAGGGTCCTACAATGAGCAGTTCTTC
CASSLRGSYNEQFF
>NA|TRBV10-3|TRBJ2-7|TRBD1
TGTGCCATCAGTGGGCCGGGACAGGGGGCCTACGAGCAGTACTTC
CAISGPGQGAYEQYF
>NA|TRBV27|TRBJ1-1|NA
TGTGCCAGCAGGATGGAAGTTGGCTGGGCCACTGAAGCTTTCTTT
CASRMEVGWATEAFF
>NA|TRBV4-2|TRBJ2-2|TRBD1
TGTGCCAGCAGCCAAGGGGACAGGAACACCGGGGAGCTGTTTTTT
CASSQGDRNTGELFF
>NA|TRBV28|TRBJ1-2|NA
TGTGCCAGCAGTGCACCCGCTTGGGTAGAGGTCTATGGCTACACCTTC
CASSAPAWVEVYGYTF
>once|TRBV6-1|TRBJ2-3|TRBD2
TGTGCCAGCAGTGACGCCGGACTAGCTACCGCCCCGGATACGCAGTATTTT
CASSDAGLATAPDTQYF
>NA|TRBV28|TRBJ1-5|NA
TGTGCCAGCAGCCCTGGAGGCAGGACGACTCAGCCCCAGCATTTT
CASSPGGRTTQPQHF
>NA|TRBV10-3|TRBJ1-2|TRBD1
TGTGCCAGCGGCTGGACAGGGACGCAGGGCTACACCTTC
CASGWTGTQGYTF
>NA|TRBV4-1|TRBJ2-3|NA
TGCGCAACGGGGTGGGCTCACAACACAGATACGCAGTATTTT
CATGWAHNTDTQYF
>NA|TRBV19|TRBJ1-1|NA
TGTGCCAGTAGTATGCAGTCTGAGAACACTGAAGCTTTCTTT
CASSMQSENTEAFF
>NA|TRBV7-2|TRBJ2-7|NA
TGTGCCAGCAGCTTAGACGTACAGGTCGGCGAGCAGTACTTC
CASSLDVQVGEQYF
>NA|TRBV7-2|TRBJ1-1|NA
TGTGCCAGCAGCTTCAATCCAGCAGGGAACACTGAAGCTTTCTTT
CASSFNPAGNTEAFF
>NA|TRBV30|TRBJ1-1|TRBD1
TGTGCCTGGAACAGGGGAAACACTGAAGCTTTCTTT
CAWNRGNTEAFF
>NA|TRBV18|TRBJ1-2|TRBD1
TGTGCCAGCTCACCAGGGACAGGGAATGGCTACACCTTC
CASSPGTGNGYTF
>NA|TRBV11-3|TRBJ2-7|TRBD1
TGTGCCAGCAGCTTAACAGGGGACTACGAGCAGTACTTC
CASSLTGDYEQYF
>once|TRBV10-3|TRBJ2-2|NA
TGTGCCATCTCACGGTTCACCGGGGAGCTGTTTTTT
CAISRFTGELFF
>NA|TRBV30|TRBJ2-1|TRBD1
TGTGCCTGGAGTGGGGACAGGGCATACAATGAGCAGTTCTTC
CAWSGDRAYNEQFF
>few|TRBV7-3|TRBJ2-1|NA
TGTGCCAGCAGCTTACTATCGAATGAGCAGTTCTTC
CASSLLSNEQFF
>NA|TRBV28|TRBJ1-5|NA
TGTGCCAGCAGTTTGCTAAATCAGCCCCAGCATTTT
CASSLLNQPQHF
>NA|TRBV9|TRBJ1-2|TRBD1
TGTGCCAGCAGCGTAGAACTGGGGGACAGTCCCGGCTACACCTTC
CASSVELGDSPGYTF
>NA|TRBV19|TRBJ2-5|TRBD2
TGTGCCAGTAGTGTTCTACTAGCGGGAGAACAAGAGACCCAGTACTTC
CASSVLLAGEQETQYF
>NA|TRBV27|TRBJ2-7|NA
TGTGCCAGCAGCTTGAACGCAGCAGCGCCGGGGGAGCAGTACTTC
CASSLNAAAPGEQYF
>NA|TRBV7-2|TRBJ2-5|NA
TGTGCCAGCAGCTTAGTGGGGGCGTTGCGTCAAGAGACCCAGTACTTC
CASSLVGALRQETQYF
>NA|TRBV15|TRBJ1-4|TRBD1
TGTGCCACCAGCAGAGTACAGGGGGCTGAAAAACTGTTTTTT
CATSRVQGAEKLFF
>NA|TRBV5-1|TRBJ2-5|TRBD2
TGCGCCAGCAGCTTGTTTAGCGGGAGGGCCTTTGTAGAGACCCAGTACTTC
CASSLFSGRAFVETQYF
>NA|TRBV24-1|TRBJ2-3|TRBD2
TGTGCCACCAGTGATTACGGACTAGCGGGTAACACAGATACGCAGTATTTT
CATSDYGLAGNTDTQYF
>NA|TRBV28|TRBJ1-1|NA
TGTGCCAGCAGTTTATCTTTGTCGGTCGGAGAGGGAACCACTGAAGCTTTCTTT
CASSLSLSVGEGTTEAFF
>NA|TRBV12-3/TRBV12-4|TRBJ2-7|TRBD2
TGTGCCAGCTTAGGTGGGACTAGCTACGAGCAGTACTTC
CASLGGTSYEQYF
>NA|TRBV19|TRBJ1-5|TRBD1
TGTGCCACCACCCAGACAGGGGGCAAGAATCAGCCCCAGCATTTT
CATTQTGGKNQPQHF
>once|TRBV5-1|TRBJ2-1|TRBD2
TGCGCCAGCAGCTCCGGGACTAGCACTGTGAGAGGAACCAATGAGCAGTTCTTC
CASSSGTSTVRGTNEQFF
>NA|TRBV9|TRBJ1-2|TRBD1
TGTGCCAGCAGCGCCTCACGACAGGGTCTAAGCAAGAAAGTCTATGGCTACACCTTC
CASSASRQGLSKKVYGYTF
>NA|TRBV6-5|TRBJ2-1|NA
TGTGCCAGCAGTTACTCCGCCGGCTCCTACAATGAGCAGTTCTTC
CASSYSAGSYNEQFF
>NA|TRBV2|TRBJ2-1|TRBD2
TGTGCCACCGGGCTTGGGCTAGCGGGAGTGCAAAATGAGCAGTTCTTC
CATGLGLAGVQNEQFF
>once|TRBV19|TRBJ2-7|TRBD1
TGTGCCAGTAGTATTTCCGGACAGGGCCCCCTCGAGCAGTACTTC
CASSISGQGPLEQYF
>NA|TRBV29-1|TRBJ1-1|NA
TGCAGCGTTTGGGAAAGGGGCAGGAACACTGAAGCTTTCTTT
CSVWERGRNTEAFF
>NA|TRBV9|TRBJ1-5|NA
TGTGCCAGCAGCGGGGGGGACGTCTATCAGCCCCAGCATTTT
CASSGGDVYQPQHF